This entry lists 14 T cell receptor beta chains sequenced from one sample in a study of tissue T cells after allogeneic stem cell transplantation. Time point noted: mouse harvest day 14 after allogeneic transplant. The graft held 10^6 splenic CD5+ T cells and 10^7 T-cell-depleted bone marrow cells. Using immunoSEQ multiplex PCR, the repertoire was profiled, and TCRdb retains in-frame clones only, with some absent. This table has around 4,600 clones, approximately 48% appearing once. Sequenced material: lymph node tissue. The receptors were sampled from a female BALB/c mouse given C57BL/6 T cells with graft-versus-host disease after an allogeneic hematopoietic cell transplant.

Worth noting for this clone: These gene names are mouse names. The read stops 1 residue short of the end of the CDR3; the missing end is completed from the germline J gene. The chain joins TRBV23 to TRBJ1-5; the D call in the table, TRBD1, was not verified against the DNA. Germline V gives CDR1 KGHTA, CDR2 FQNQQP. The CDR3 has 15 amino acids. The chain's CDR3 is CSSSQWGQNNQAPLF. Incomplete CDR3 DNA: TGCTCCAGCAGTCAATGGGGACAGAACAACCAGGCTCCGCTT.

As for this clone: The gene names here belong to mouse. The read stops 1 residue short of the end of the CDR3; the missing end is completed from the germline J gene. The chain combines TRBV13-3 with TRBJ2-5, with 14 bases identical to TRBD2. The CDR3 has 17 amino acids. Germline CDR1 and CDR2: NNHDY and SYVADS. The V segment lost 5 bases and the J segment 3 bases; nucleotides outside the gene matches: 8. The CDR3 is CASSPGTGGARQDTQYF. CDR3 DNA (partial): TGTGCCAGCAGCCCCGGGACTGGGGGGGCGCGGCAAGACACCCAGTAC.

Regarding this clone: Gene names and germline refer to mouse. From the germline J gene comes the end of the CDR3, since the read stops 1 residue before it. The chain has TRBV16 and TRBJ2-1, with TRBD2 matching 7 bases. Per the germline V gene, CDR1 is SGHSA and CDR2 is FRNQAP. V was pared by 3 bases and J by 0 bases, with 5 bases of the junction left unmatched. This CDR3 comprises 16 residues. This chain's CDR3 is CASSFPTGSNYAEQFF. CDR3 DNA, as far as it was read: TGTGCAAGCAGCTTCCCGACTGGGAGTAACTATGCTGAGCAGTTC.

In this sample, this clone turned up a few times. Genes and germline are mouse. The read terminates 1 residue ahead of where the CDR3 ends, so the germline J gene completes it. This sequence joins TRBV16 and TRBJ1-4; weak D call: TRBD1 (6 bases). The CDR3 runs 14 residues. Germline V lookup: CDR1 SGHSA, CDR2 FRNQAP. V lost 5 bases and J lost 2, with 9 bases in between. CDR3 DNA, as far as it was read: TGTGCAAGCAGCCCGGGACAATCCAACGAAAGATTATTT. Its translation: CASSPGQSNERLF. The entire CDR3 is CASSPGQSNERLFF.

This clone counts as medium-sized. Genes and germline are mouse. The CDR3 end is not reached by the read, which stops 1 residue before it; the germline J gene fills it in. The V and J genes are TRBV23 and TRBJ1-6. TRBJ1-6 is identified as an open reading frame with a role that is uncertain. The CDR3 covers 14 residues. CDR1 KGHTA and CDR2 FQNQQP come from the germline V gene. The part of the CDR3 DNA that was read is TGCTCCAGCAGTCAAACCTCCTATAATTCGCCCCTCTAC. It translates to CSSSQTSYNSPLY. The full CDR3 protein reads CSSSQTSYNSPLYF.

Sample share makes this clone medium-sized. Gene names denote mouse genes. Partial CDR3 DNA: TGTGCCAGCAGCTGGGGGGGTTATGAACAGTAC. Translating it yields CASSWGGYEQY. The full CDR3 protein is CASSWGGYEQYF. The chain recombines TRBV3 with TRBJ2-7; 7 bases are a match to TRBD2. Read sequence stops 1 residue before the CDR3 end, and the germline J gene provides the missing end. With 4 bases clipped from V and 4 bases from J, the junction kept 1 base outside the gene matches. Germline V lookup: CDR1 SNHLY, CDR2 FYNGKV (reference sequence). This CDR3 contains 12 residues.

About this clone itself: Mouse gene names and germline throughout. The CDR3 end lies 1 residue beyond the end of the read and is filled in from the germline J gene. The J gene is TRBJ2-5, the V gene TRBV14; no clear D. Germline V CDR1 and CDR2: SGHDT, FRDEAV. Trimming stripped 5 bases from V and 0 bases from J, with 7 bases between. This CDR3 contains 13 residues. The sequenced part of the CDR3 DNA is TGTGCCAGCAGCCACATTAACCAAGACACCCAGTAC. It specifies CASSHINQDTQY. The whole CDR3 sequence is CASSHINQDTQYF.

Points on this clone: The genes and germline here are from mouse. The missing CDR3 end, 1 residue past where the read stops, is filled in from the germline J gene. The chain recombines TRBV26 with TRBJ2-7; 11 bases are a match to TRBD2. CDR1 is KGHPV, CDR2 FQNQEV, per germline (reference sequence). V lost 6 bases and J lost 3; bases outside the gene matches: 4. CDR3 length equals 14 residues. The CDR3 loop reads CASSSDWGGYEQYF. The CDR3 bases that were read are TGTGCCAGCAGCTCCGACTGGGGGGGCTATGAACAGTAC.

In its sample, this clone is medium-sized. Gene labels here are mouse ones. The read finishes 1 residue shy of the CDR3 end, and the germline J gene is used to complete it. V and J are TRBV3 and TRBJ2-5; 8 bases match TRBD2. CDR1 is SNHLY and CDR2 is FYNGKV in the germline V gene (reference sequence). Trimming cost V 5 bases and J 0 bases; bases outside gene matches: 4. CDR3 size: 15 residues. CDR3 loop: CASSKDWANQDTQYF. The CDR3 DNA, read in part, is TGTGCCAGCAGCAAGGACTGGGCAAACCAAGACACCCAGTAC.

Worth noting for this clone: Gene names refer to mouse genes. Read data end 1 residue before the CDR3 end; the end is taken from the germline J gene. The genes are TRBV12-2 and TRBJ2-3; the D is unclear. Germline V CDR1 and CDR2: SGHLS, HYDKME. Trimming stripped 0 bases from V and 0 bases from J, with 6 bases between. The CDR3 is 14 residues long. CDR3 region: CASSLVGSAETLYF. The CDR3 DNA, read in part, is TGTGCCAGCTCTCTCGTGGGTAGTGCAGAAACGCTGTAT.

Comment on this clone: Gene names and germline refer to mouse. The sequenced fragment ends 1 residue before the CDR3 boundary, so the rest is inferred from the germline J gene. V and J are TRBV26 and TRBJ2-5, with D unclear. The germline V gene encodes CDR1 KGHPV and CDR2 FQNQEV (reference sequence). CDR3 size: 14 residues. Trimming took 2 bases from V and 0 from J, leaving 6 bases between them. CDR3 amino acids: CASSLRVNQDTQYF. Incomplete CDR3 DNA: TGTGCCAGCAGTCTGCGGGTTAACCAAGACACCCAGTAC.

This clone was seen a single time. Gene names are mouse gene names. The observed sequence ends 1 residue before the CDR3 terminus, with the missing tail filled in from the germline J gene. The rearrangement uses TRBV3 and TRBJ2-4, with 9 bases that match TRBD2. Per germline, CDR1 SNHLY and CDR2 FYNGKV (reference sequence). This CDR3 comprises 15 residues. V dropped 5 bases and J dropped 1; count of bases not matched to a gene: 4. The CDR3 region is CASSARLGGQNTLYF. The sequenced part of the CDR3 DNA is TGTGCCAGCAGCGCCCGACTGGGGGGTCAAAACACCTTGTAC.

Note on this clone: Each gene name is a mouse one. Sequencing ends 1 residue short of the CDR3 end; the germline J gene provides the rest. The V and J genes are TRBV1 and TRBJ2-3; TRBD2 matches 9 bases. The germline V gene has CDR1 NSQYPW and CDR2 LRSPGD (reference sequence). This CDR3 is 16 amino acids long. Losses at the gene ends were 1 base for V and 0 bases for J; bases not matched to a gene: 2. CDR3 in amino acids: CTCSAVGGLSAETLYF. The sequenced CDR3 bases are TGCACCTGCAGTGCAGTGGGGGGGCTTAGTGCAGAAACGCTGTAT.

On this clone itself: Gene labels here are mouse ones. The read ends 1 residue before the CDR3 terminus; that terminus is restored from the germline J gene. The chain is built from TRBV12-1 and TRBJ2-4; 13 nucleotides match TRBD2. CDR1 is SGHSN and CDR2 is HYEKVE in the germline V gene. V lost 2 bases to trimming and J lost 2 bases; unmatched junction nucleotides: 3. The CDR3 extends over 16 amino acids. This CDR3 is CASSPGLGGFQNTLYF. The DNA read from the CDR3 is TGTGCCAGCTCTCCGGGACTGGGGGGGTTTCAAAACACCTTGTAC.